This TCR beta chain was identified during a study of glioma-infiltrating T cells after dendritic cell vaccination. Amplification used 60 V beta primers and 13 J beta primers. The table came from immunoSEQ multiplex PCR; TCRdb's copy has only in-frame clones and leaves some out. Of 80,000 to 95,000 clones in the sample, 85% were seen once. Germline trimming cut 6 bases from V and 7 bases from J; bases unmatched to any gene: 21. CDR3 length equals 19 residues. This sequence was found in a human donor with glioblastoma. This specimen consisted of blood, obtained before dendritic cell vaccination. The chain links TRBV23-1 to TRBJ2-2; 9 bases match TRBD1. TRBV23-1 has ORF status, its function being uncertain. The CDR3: CASSWTRDRVGRHVGELFF. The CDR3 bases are TGCGCCAGCAGCTGGACAAGGGACAGGGTAGGGAGACACGTCGGGGAGCTGTTTTTT.